This T cell receptor (beta chain) was documented in a study of T cell responses to AZD1222 COVID-19 vaccine. On the study more broadly: The analysis combined second doses at about 4 or about 12 weeks. Study-wide results and limits: Compared with day 0, the breadth and depth of the Spike-specific TCR repertoire rose significantly after two doses of AZD1222.

In the case of this clone: The antigen is not known.

Assay used: immunoSEQ multiplex PCR; TCRdb lists only in-frame clones, some missing. The table lists roughly 150,000 clones, 80% to 95% of them singletons, with 1.1% to 1.5% in the top ten. Trimming took off 5 bases at V and 3 bases at J, with 16 bases between the two ends. This CDR3 comprises 15 residues. From germline, CDR1 is SEHNR and CDR2 FQNEAQ (reference sequence). The J gene is TRBJ1-2, the V gene TRBV7-9, with D hard to call. This sample comprised peripheral blood, obtained on day 0 of AZD1222 vaccination. The TCR sequence derives from an adult in good health. The CDR3 loop reads CASSPGPAAYYGYTF. CDR3 DNA: TGTGCCAGCAGCCCCGGACCCGCCGCGTACTATGGCTACACCTTC. The variable domain in full, with the rest retrieved from reference TRBV7-9 and TRBJ1-2, is DTGVSQNPRHKITKRGQNVTFRCDPISEHNRLYWYRQTLGQGPEFLTYFQNEAQLEKSRLLSDRFSAERPKGSFSTLEIQRTEQGDSAMYLCASSPGPAAYYGYTFGSGTRLTVV.